The 11 T cell receptor beta chains listed next were all sequenced from one sample in a study of cytomegalovirus exposure and HLA in healthy donors. The PCR made use of 60 Vbeta and 13 Jbeta primers. Using immunoSEQ multiplex PCR, the repertoire was profiled, and TCRdb retains in-frame clones only, with some absent. Seen here are 110,000 or so clones, 74% observed once, and the top ten hold around 3.9%. The sample comprised PBMCs. These receptors all come from a middle-aged woman in good health and CMV-seropositive.

The J gene is TRBJ2-3, the V gene TRBV6-6; 13 nucleotides match TRBD2. Germline CDR1 and CDR2: MNHNY and SVGAGI (reference sequence). CDR3 size: 15 residues. V gave up 8 bases and J gave up 4 bases; unmatched junction bases: 6. This CDR3 reads CASGSTSGGPDTQYF. Here the CDR3 DNA reads TGTGCCAGCGGATCGACTAGCGGGGGGCCAGATACGCAGTATTTT.

The chain uses TRBV29-1 and TRBJ2-7; D is ambiguous. This CDR3 contains 11 residues. Germline CDR1 and CDR2: SQVTM and ANQGSEA. The ends were cut back, 4 bases at V and 6 bases at J, with 10 bases in the middle. CDR3: CSVVVAFEQYF. The CDR3 DNA reads as TGCAGCGTTGTAGTTGCTTTCGAGCAGTACTTC.

V and J are TRBV14 and TRBJ2-2, with 8 nucleotides matching TRBD1. The V gene end was trimmed by 5 bases and the J gene end by 3 bases; junction bases not matched to a gene: 2. The germline V gene has CDR1 SGHDN and CDR2 FVKESK. The CDR3 consists of 14 residues. CDR3 coding DNA: TGTGCCAGCAGCAGACAGGGGTACACCGGGGAGCTGTTTTTT. Translating it yields CASSRQGYTGELFF.

The table lists this clone with a count of one. The V gene is TRBV5-1, the J gene TRBJ2-2; 13 positions agree with TRBD2. This CDR3 has 17 residues. V lost 1 base to trimming and J lost 7 bases; unmatched junction nucleotides: 7. The germline V gene encodes CDR1 SGHRS and CDR2 YFSETQ. CDR3 sequence: CASSLSGGLAGIGELFF. The DNA of the CDR3 is TGCGCCAGCAGCTTGTCTGGGGGACTAGCGGGAATCGGGGAGCTGTTTTTT.

The chain combines TRBV11-3 with TRBJ2-5; D possibly corresponds to TRBD1 (6 bases). Between the trimmed V and J ends, which lost 5 bases and 2 bases, there was a span of 15 bases. CDR1 SGHNT and CDR2 YENEEA come from the germline V gene. This CDR3 contains 15 residues. In DNA form, the CDR3 reads TGTGCCAGCAGCCAGGCCACAGGGTGGCAAGAGACCCAGTACTTC. As protein: CASSQATGWQETQYF.

This clone showed up just a few times. V and J are TRBV27 and TRBJ2-7; 7 positions match TRBD1. Per the germline V gene, CDR1 is MNHEY and CDR2 is SMNVEV (reference sequence). J gave up 7 bases and V 3 bases, and 12 bases lay outside the gene matches. This CDR3 comprises 15 residues. The CDR3 DNA follows: TGTGCCAGCAGTTTCCCTAGACAGGGCGTGCGGGAGCAGTACTTC. Residues: CASSFPRQGVREQYF.

V is TRBV7-2 and J is TRBJ2-7; TRBD2 matches 7 bases. From germline, CDR1 is SGHTA and CDR2 FQGNSA. CDR3 length: 13 amino acids. J lost 10 bases, V lost 5 bases, and 11 bases had no gene match. In nucleotides, the CDR3 is TGTGCCAGCAGCCTCGAGGGAGGGACTCAACAGTACTTC. Residues: CASSLEGGTQQYF.

This clone showed up just a few times. This chain connects TRBV4-1 to TRBJ2-3; 13 bases map to TRBD2. CDR1 is MGHRA, CDR2 YSYEKL, per germline. The CDR3 has 16 amino acids. J gave up 4 bases and V 1 base, and 2 bases lay outside the gene matches. The CDR3 sequence is CASSQGTSGSADTQYF. As DNA, the CDR3 is TGCGCCAGCAGCCAAGGGACTAGCGGGAGTGCAGATACGCAGTATTTT.

The chain joins TRBV11-2 to TRBJ2-3, with TRBD2 identical over 7 bases. J was trimmed by 2 bases and V by 9 bases; bases with no gene match: 11. Germline V gene lookup returns CDR1 SGHAT and CDR2 FQNNGV. The CDR3 consists of 15 residues. CDR3 DNA sequence: TGTGCCAGACCAATGCGGCGGGGGTACACAGATACGCAGTATTTT. Translating it yields CARPMRRGYTDTQYF. Full variable domain (outside the CDR3, taken from reference TRBV11-2 and TRBJ2-3): EAGVAQSPRYKIIEKRQSVAFWCNPISGHATLYWYQQILGQGPKLLIQFQNNGVVDDSQLPKDRFSAERLKGVDSTLKIQPAKLEDSAVYLCARPMRRGYTDTQYFGPGTRLTVL.

This chain joins TRBV5-1 and TRBJ2-5; perhaps TRBD2 as D (6 bases). From germline, CDR1 is SGHRS and CDR2 YFSETQ. CDR3 size: 15 residues. V lost 1 base to trimming and J lost 4 bases, with 14 bases between them. CDR3 in amino acids: CASSLLHSGVETQYF. CDR3 DNA: TGCGCCAGCAGCTTGCTCCACTCGGGGGTAGAGACCCAGTACTTC.

This clone appeared once. V usage is TRBV18 and J usage is TRBJ1-6, with 8 nucleotides matching TRBD1. The CDR3 contains 15 residues. The germline gives CDR1 KGHSH, CDR2 LQKENI. V was clipped by 4 bases and J by 6 bases; unmatched bases: 5. CDR3 in amino acids: CASSLPTGANSPLHF. The CDR3 DNA is TGTGCCAGCTCACTGCCGACAGGGGCTAATTCACCCCTCCACTTT.